A selection of T cell receptor beta chains follows, all from one sample in a study of blood T cell repertoires in COVID-19. Only in-frame clones appear in the TCRdb table, and some are missing; sequencing was by immunoSEQ multiplex PCR. Among 310,000 or so clones listed, about 90% were seen once. Sequenced: peripheral blood. These receptor sequences come from a woman in her fifties or sixties who had recovered from COVID-19. Both conserved end residues are part of each CDR3. D genes are given only for firm matches. Size values are once, few and many counts, or a class for expanded clones, and some rows have none.

clone_size d_call j_call v_call cdr3_aa cdr3_nt
NA NA TRBJ2-3 TRBV2 CASSVRAGTDTQYF TGTGCCAGCAGTGTGCGCGCGGGCACAGATACGCAGTATTTT
NA TRBD1 TRBJ1-2 TRBV30 CAWSGTGGGYTF TGTGCCTGGAGCGGGACAGGGGGCGGCTACACCTTC
NA TRBD2 TRBJ2-3 TRBV4-2 CASSQLREVTDTQYF TGTGCCAGCAGCCAACTTCGGGAGGTCACAGATACGCAGTATTTT
NA NA TRBJ1-6 TRBV9 CASSVEEGFYNSPLHF TGTGCCAGCAGCGTAGAGGAGGGGTTCTATAATTCACCCCTCCACTTT
NA NA TRBJ1-5 TRBV19 CASSIGQPHQPQHF TGTGCCAGTAGTATCGGACAGCCCCATCAGCCCCAGCATTTT
NA TRBD2 TRBJ2-2 TRBV11-2 CASSRLAGSTGELFF TGTGCCAGCAGCCGACTAGCGGGGAGCACCGGGGAGCTGTTTTTT
NA NA TRBJ1-1 TRBV5-6 CASTLRGSRIQAFF TGTGCCAGTACCCTCCGCGGTTCCCGGATTCAAGCTTTCTTT
NA TRBD2 TRBJ2-1 TRBV28 CASSPAGLAGVEQFF TGTGCCAGCAGTCCCGCCGGACTAGCGGGAGTTGAGCAGTTCTTC
NA NA TRBJ2-2 TRBV30 CAWSAEAPRNTGELFF TGTGCCTGGAGTGCGGAGGCCCCCCGAAACACCGGGGAGCTGTTTTTT
NA NA TRBJ2-3 TRBV10-3 CAISAQVEDTQYF TGTGCCATCAGTGCGCAGGTGGAAGATACGCAGTATTTT
NA NA TRBJ1-6 TRBV6-5 CASSPTGSVNSPLHF TGTGCCAGCAGTCCAACAGGGTCGGTTAATTCACCCCTCCACTTT
few NA TRBJ1-3 TRBV2 CASSGPSGRNTIYF TGTGCCAGCAGTGGACCATCAGGGAGAAACACCATATATTTT
NA NA TRBJ2-2 TRBV10-3 CAITPTGSGELFF TGTGCCATCACCCCTACAGGGTCGGGCGAGCTGTTTTTT
NA TRBD2 TRBJ2-7 TRBV7-9 CASSLVLAGYEQYF TGTGCCAGCAGCTTAGTCCTAGCGGGATACGAGCAGTACTTC
once TRBD2 TRBJ2-5 TRBV11-2 CASSLGDLAGAETQYF TGTGCCAGCAGCTTAGGGGACCTAGCGGGAGCTGAGACCCAGTACTTC
NA TRBD2 TRBJ2-1 TRBV18 CASSPRLAGGPSEQFF TGTGCCAGCTCACCACGACTAGCGGGAGGGCCGAGTGAGCAGTTCTTC
NA TRBD1 TRBJ2-1 TRBV12-3/TRBV12-4 CASRSGGNEQFF TGTGCCAGCAGATCAGGGGGCAATGAGCAGTTCTTC
NA NA TRBJ1-2 TRBV29-1 CSATWAGIYGYTF TGCAGCGCCACCTGGGCTGGTATCTATGGCTACACCTTC